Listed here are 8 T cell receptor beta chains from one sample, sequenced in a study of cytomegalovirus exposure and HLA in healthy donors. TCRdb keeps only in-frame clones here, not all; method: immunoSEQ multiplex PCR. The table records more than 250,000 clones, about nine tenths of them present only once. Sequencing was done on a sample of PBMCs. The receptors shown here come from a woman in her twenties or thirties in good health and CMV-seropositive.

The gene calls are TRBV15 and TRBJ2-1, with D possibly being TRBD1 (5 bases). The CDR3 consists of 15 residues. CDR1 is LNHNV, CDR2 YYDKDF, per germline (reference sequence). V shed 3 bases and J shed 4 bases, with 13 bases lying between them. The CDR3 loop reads CATSSGHGFYNEQFF. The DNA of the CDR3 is TGTGCCACCAGCAGCGGACACGGCTTTTACAATGAGCAGTTCTTC.

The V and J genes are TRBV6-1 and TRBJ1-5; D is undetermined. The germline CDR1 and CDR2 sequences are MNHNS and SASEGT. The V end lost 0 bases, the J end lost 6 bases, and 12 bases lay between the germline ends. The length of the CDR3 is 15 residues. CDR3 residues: CASSEAAGNFQPQHF. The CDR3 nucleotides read TGTGCCAGCAGTGAAGCGGCAGGTAATTTTCAGCCCCAGCATTTT.

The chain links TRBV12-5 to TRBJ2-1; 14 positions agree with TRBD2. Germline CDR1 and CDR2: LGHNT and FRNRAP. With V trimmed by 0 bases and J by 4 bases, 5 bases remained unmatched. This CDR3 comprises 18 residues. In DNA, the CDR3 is TGTGCTAGTGGTTTGGTAAAGGGACTAGCGGGGGAGTACAATGAGCAGTTCTTC. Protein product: CASGLVKGLAGEYNEQFF.

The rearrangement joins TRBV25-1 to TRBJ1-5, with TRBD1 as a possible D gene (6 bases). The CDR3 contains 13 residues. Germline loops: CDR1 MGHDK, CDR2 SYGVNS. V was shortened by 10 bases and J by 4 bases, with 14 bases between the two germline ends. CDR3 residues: CATGGGWNQPQHF. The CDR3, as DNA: TGTGCCACAGGAGGGGGATGGAATCAGCCCCAGCATTTT. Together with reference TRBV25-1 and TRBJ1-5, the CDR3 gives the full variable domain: EADIYQTPRYLVIGTGKKITLECSQTMGHDKMYWYQQDPGMELHLIHYSYGVNSTEKGDLSSESTVSRIRTEHFPLTLESARPSHTSQYLCATGGGWNQPQHFGDGTRLSIL.

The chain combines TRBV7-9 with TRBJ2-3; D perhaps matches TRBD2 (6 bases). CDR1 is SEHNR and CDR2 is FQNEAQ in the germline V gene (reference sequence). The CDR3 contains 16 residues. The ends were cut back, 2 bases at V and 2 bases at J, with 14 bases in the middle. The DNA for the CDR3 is TGTGCCAGCAGCTTACAAGCGCCGGGGGACACAGATACGCAGTATTTT. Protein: CASSLQAPGDTDTQYF.

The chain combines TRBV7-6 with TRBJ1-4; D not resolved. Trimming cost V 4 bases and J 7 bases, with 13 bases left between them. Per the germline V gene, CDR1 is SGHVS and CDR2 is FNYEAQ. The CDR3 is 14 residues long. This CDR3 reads CASSYDIGSEKLFF. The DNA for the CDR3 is TGTGCCAGCAGCTACGACATCGGCTCTGAAAAACTGTTTTTT.

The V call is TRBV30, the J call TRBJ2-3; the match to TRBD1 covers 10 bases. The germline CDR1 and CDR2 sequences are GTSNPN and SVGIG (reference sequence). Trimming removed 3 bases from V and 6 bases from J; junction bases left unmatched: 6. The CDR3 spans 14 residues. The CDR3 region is CAWSPGTGVDTQYF. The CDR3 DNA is TGTGCCTGGAGCCCCGGGACAGGGGTCGATACGCAGTATTTT.

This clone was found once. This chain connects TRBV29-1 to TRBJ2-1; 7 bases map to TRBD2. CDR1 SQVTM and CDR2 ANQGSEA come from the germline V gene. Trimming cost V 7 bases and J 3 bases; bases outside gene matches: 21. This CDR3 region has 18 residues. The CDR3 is CSARGGGWGGDFYNEQFF. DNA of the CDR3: TGCAGCGCACGAGGAGGAGGTTGGGGGGGAGACTTCTACAATGAGCAGTTCTTC.